These 3 T cell receptor beta chains came from one sample sequenced in a study of CXCR3-negative and CXCR3-positive naive CD8 T cells. Study observations and caveats: More hydrophobic TRB CDR3s occurred in CXCR3-positive than in CXCR3-negative naive cells.

These TCRs' antigens remain unknown. Via 5' RACE with UMI labels, TRB cDNA libraries were prepared. TCRdb reanalyzed the 5' RACE reads and collapses them to one entry per CDR3 protein, without DNA. The sample totals about 150,000 distinct CDR3 sequences. Sequenced material: naive CXCR3+ CD8+ T cells from blood. The subset denotes: CD45RO-CCR7+CD27+CD95- naive CD8+ T cells expressing CXCR3 (TNR3+). These TCRs come from a human donor in good health. Some clones in this sample may be carry-over from other donors' samples.

The rearrangement joins TRBV6-2 or TRBV6-3 to TRBJ2-1; the TCRdb D gene call, TRBD2, has no DNA to confirm it. Per germline, CDR1 MNHEY and CDR2 SVGEGT. The CDR3 is made up of 15 amino acids. CDR3 in amino acids: CASSRLAGGSDEQFF.

The chain is built from TRBV29-1 and TRBJ2-7; TCRdb names TRBD2, which stays unverified in the absence of DNA. This CDR3 contains 13 residues. Germline V gene sequence: CDR1 SQVTM, CDR2 ANQGSEA. The CDR3 here is CSVDGAGGYEQYF.

The chain combines TRBV7-3 with TRBJ2-3; TCRdb calls TRBD2, which cannot be checked without DNA. This CDR3 comprises 15 residues. From germline, CDR1 is SGHTA and CDR2 FQGTGA. Here the CDR3 reads CASSEASVGTDTQYF.